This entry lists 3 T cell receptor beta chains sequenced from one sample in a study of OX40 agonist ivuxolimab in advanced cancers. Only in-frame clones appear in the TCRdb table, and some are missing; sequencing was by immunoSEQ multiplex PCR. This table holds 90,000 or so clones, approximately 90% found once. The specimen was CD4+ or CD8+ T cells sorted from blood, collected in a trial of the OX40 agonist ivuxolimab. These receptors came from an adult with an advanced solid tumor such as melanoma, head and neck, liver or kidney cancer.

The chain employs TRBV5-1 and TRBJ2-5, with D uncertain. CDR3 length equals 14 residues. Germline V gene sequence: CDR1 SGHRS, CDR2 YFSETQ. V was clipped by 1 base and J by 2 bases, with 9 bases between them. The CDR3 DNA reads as TGCGCCAGCAGCTTGAGTGCAAATCAAGAGACCCAGTACTTC. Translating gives CASSLSANQETQYF.

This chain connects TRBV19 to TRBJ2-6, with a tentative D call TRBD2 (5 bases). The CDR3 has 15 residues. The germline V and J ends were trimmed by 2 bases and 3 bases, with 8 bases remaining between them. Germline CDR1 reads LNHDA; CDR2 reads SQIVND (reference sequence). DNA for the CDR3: TGTGCCAGTAGTATAAAGGCGGGTGGGGCCAACGTCCTGACTTTC. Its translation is CASSIKAGGANVLTF.

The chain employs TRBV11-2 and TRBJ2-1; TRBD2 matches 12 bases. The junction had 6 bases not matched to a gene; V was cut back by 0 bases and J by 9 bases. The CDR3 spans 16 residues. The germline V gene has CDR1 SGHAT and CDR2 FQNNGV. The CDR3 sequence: CASSLDRLAGGTEQFF. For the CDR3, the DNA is TGTGCCAGCAGCTTAGATAGGCTAGCGGGAGGGACTGAGCAGTTCTTC.